This T cell receptor (beta chain) was sequenced in a study of tumor-infiltrating lymphocytes in primary liver carcinoma. The wider study: The study obtained roughly 3.65 to 8 million productive TCRbeta reads per sample, similar across tissue types. Findings and caveats of the study: Significantly larger top-250-clone fractions were found in tumors than in blood (p = 0.039). Tumor-adjacent and tumor-blood pairs displayed less overlap than did pairs of tumor regions.

The CDR3 runs to 16 residues. Germline V gives CDR1 MNHEY, CDR2 SVGAGI. Trimming took off 0 bases at V and 8 bases at J, with 16 bases between the two ends. A primer matching the constant region was used to make TCR beta cDNA from around 550 ng of total RNA. Generation of the TCR beta libraries relied on three nested multiplex PCR rounds using slightly modified ARM-PCR. Two initial PCR rounds of ten to eleven cycles each paired TRBV1-TRBV30 forward primers with a C-beta reverse primer. TCRdb itself ran the multiplex PCR reads through MiXCR, one entry per CDR3 protein. The sample consists of more than 95,000 distinct CDR3 sequences, under 65% of them appearing once. DNA and RNA were both co-extracted from approximately 20-30 mg of bulk tissue that had not been sorted. By surgical resection, the patients were treated for their primary liver carcinoma. At least ten counts were recorded for this clonotype. What it recognizes is unknown.

Sequencing was performed on liver tumor tissue from sampling region 3. The subset: tumor region T3, left-lateral pole. The sequence derives from a woman aged 55-75 years with primary liver carcinoma and hepatitis B virus infection. The gene calls are TRBV6-5 and TRBJ1-4; no definite D call. As DNA, the CDR3 is TGTGCCAGCAGTTACTCTCCGACGGCGGGGAGGGAAAAACTGTTTTTT. It encodes CASSYSPTAGREKLFF.